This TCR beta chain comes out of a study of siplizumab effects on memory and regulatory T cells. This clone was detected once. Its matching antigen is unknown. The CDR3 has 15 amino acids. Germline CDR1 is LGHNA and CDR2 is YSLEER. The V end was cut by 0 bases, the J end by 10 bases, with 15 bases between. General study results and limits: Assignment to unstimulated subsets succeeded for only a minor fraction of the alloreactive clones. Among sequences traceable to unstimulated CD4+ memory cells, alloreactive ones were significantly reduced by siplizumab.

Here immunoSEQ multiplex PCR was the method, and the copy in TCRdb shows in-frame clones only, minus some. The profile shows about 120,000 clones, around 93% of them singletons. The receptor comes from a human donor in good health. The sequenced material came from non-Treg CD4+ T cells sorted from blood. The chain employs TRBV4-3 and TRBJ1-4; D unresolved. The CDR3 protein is CASSQDVGNPAKLFF. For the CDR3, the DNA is TGCGCCAGCAGCCAAGATGTCGGTAACCCGGCAAAACTGTTTTTT.